The 11 T cell receptor beta chains in this list originate from one sample, sequenced in a study of T-cell reconstitution after alpha-beta-depleted transplantation in children. Preparing the TCRbeta library involved the use of unique molecular identifiers. TCRdb processed the PCR reads anew with MiXCR; each CDR3 protein has one entry. Of 260,000 or so distinct CDR3 sequences listed, approximately 12% are singletons. The sequencing used PBMCs from the stem cell graft donor, collected from the stem cell graft. These receptors all stem from a human donor who donated a stem cell graft to a child with acute lymphoblastic leukemia.

This clonotype was observed many times. V usage is TRBV7-2 and J usage is TRBJ2-1; 8 bases match TRBD1. Losses at the gene ends were 8 bases for V and 10 bases for J; bases not matched to a gene: 13. Per the germline V gene, CDR1 is SGHTA and CDR2 is FQGNSA. This CDR3 has 14 amino acids. The CDR3 loop is CASLGGDRGYEQFF. CDR3 DNA: TGTGCCAGCCTGGGGGGAGACAGGGGATACGAGCAGTTCTTC.

The chain couples TRBV4-2 to TRBJ2-7; 7 bases map to TRBD1. Losses at the gene ends were 8 bases for V and 3 bases for J; bases not matched to a gene: 7. The CDR3 length is 13 residues. CDR1 and CDR2 (germline): LGHNA, YNFKEQ. CDR3 bases: TGTGCCAGCGGCGACAGGGCCCTCTACGAGCAGTACTTC. Translation gives CASGDRALYEQYF.

This clonotype was seen at least ten times. The chain carries TRBV20-1 and TRBJ2-3; D uncertain. Trimming cost V 0 bases and J 3 bases, with 4 bases left between them. CDR1 and CDR2 from the germline V gene are DFQATT and SNEGSKA (reference sequence). CDR3 length: 12 amino acids. DNA of the CDR3: TGCAGTGCTAGAGATATTACAGATACGCAGTATTTT. Translation: CSARDITDTQYF.

This clonotype was observed many times. CDR3 in amino acids: CAINRDRANEQYF. The CDR3 coding sequence is TGTGCCATCAACCGGGACAGGGCGAACGAGCAGTACTTC. The chain uses TRBV7-9 and TRBJ2-7, with TRBD1 matching 9 bases. The CDR3 covers 13 residues. Trimming cost V 10 bases and J 5 bases; bases outside gene matches: 9. Looked up from germline, CDR1 is SEHNR and CDR2 is FQNEAQ (reference sequence).

This clonotype has at least ten counts. The chain is built from TRBV7-2 and TRBJ2-7; D could derive from TRBD1 or TRBD2 (8 bases each). The V and J ends lost 3 bases and 6 bases respectively, with 15 bases between them. The length of the CDR3 is 14 residues. From germline, CDR1 is SGHTA and CDR2 FQGNSA. In DNA, the CDR3 is TGTGCCAGCAGCTTCGGACAGGGACTAGGCGAGCAGTACTTC. Amino acids: CASSFGQGLGEQYF.

Concerning this clonotype itself: Possible read error: a much larger clone is one base away. The conserved phenylalanine or tryptophan is not found at the CDR3 terminus, so this likely reflects a read error. The CDR3 here is CASSAFDSSYEQYS. CDR3 coding DNA: TGTGCCAGCAGTGCTTTCGACAGTTCCTACGAGCAGTACTCC. The chain couples TRBV12-3 or TRBV12-4 to TRBJ2-7, with D perhaps matching TRBD1 (5 bases). The CDR3 covers 14 residues. The V and J ends lost 5 bases and 1 base respectively, with 12 bases between them.

In this sample, this clonotype turned up many times. J is TRBJ2-5 and V is TRBV29-1; the D call may be TRBD1 or TRBD2 (6 bases each). V lost 2 bases and J lost 7, with 20 bases in between. CDR3 length equals 15 residues. Germline V lookup: CDR1 SQVTM, CDR2 ANQGSEA. CDR3 DNA: TGCAGCGTTGAAAGGGGGGACCCCCCGGGATGGACCCAGTACTTC. Translating it yields CSVERGDPPGWTQYF.

This clonotype has a count of ten or more. The junction shows a germline mismatch at one end, possibly a read error. The gene calls are TRBV7-2 and TRBJ2-5; D is undetermined. This CDR3 region has 12 residues. CDR1 and CDR2 (germline): SGHTA, FQGNSA. The CDR3 reads CASSLDSGPRHF. The CDR3 bases are TGTGCCAGCAGCTTAGATTCTGGGCCCCGGCACTTC.

This clonotype was observed many times. The genes are TRBV6-2 or TRBV6-3 and TRBJ1-6; no clear D gene. This CDR3 region has 14 residues. Trimming stripped 7 bases from V and 10 bases from J, with 17 bases between. CDR1 and CDR2 (germline): MNHEY, SVGEGT. CDR3 region: CASTRMREGSPLHF. DNA of the CDR3: TGTGCCAGCACCCGGATGCGTGAGGGCTCACCCCTCCACTTT.

For this clonotype: This may be a read error: a much more frequent sequence differs by one nucleotide. The chain couples TRBV5-1 to TRBJ2-7; 10 nucleotides line up with TRBD1. Losses at the gene ends were 1 base for V and 4 bases for J; bases not matched to a gene: 14. Germline assignment: CDR1 SGHRS and CDR2 YFSETQ. The CDR3 has 18 amino acids. The DNA of the CDR3 is TGCGCCAGCAGCTTGTCGGCTAGGACCGGGACAGGGGATTACGAGCAGTACTTC. The encoded protein is CASSLSARTGTGDYEQYF.

This clonotype was found many times. The V gene is TRBV6-5, the J gene TRBJ2-7; tentative D call: TRBD1 (5 bases). Trimming removed 8 bases at V and 7 bases at J, with 21 bases between. CDR1 is MNHEY, CDR2 SVGAGI, per germline. The CDR3 spans 14 residues. The CDR3 loop reads CASSRVRGYLEQYF. The CDR3, as DNA: TGTGCCAGCTCCCGGGTTAGGGGATACCTGGAGCAGTACTTC.